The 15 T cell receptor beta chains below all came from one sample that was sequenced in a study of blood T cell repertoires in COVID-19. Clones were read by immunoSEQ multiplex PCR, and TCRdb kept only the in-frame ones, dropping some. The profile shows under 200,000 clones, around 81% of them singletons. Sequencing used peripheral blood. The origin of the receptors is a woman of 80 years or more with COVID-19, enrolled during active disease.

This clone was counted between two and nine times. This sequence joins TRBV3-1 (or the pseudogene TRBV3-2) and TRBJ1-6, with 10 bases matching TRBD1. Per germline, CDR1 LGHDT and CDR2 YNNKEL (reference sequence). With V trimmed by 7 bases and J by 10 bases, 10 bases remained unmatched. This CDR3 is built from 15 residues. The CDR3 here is CASTPGQGFQSPLHF. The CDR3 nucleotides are TGTGCCAGCACCCCGGGACAGGGGTTTCAATCACCCCTCCACTTT.

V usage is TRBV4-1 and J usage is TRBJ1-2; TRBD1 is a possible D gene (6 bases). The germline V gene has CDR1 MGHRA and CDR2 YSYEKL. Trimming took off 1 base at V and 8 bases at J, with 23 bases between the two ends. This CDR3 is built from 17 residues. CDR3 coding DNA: TGCGCCAGCAGCCAAGGCCCCCCACGTGACAGGAGATACGGCTACACCTTC. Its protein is CASSQGPPRDRRYGYTF.

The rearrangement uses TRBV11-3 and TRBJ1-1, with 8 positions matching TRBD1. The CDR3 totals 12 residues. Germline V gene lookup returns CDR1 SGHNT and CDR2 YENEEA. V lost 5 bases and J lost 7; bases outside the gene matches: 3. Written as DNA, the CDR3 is TGTGCCAGCAGCCCAGACAGGGGTGAAGCTTTCTTT. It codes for CASSPDRGEAFF. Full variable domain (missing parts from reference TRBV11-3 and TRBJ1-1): EAGVVQSPRYKIIEKKQPVAFWCNPISGHNTLYWYLQNLGQGPELLIRYENEEAVDDSQLPKDRFSAERLKGVDSTLKIQPAELGDSAVYLCASSPDRGEAFFGQGTRLTVV.

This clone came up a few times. This CDR3 is CASSVVGGFGTDTQYF. CDR3 in DNA: TGTGCCAGCAGTGTCGTAGGAGGGTTCGGCACAGATACGCAGTATTTT. The chain carries TRBV2 and TRBJ2-3, with a possible D match to TRBD2 (6 bases). The V and J ends lost 4 bases and 1 base respectively, with 15 bases between them. The CDR3 is 16 amino acids. Germline CDR1 SNHLY, CDR2 FYNNEI.

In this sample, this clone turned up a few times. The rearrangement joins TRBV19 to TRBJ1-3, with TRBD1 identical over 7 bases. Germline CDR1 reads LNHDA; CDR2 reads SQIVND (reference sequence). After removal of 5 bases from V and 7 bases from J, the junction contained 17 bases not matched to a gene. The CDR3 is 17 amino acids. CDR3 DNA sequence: TGTGCCAGTAGTGAACCGAGGGGGCCTAAGGCAAGGAACACCATATATTTT. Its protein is CASSEPRGPKARNTIYF.

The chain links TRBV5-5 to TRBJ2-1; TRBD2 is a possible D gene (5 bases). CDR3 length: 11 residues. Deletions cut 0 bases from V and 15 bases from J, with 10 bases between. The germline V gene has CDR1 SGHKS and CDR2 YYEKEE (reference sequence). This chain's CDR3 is CASSLVTGWFF. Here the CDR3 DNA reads TGTGCCAGCAGCTTGGTGACGGGATGGTTCTTC.

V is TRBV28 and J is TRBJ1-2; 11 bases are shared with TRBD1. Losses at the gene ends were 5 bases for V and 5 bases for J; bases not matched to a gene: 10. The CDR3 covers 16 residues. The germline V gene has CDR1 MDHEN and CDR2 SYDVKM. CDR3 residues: CASSPGTGGLRYGYTF. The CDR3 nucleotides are TGTGCCAGCAGTCCTGGGACAGGGGGATTGCGGTATGGCTACACCTTC.

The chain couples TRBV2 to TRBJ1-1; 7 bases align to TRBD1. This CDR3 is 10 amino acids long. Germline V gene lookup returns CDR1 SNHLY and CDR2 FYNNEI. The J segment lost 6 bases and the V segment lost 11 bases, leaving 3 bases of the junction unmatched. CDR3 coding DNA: TGTGCCTCCGGGACAGCTGAAGCTTTCTTT. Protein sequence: CASGTAEAFF.

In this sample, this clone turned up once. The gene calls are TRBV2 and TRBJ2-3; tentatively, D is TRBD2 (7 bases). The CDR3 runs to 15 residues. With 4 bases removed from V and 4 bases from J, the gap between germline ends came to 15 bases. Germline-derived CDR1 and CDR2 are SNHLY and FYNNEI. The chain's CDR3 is CASSGGGGVPDTQYF. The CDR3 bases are TGTGCCAGCAGTGGGGGAGGGGGAGTCCCAGATACGCAGTATTTT.

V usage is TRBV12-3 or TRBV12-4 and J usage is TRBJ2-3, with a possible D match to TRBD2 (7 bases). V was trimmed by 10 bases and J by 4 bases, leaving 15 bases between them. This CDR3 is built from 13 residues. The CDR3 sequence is CATGRGIADTQYF. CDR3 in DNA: TGTGCCACGGGGAGGGGGATAGCAGATACGCAGTATTTT.

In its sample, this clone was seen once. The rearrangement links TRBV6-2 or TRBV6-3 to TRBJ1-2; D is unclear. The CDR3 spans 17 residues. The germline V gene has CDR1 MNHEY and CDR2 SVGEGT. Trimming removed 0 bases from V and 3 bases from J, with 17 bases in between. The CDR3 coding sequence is TGTGCCAGCAGTTACTCGTATTTGGGGAGAGAAGACTATGGCTACACCTTC. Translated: CASSYSYLGREDYGYTF.

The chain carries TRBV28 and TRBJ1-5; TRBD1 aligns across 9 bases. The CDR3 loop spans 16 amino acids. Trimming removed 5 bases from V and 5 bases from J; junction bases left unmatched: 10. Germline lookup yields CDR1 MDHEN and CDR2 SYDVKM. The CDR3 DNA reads TGTGCCAGCAGTCCCAGATACAGGGGGCGATATCAGCCCCAGCATTTT. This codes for CASSPRYRGRYQPQHF.

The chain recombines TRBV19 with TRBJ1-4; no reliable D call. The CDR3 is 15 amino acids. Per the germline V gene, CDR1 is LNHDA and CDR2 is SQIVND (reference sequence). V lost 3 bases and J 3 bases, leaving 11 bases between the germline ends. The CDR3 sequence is CASSIAGLPNEKLFF. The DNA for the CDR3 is TGTGCCAGTAGTATTGCCGGGTTGCCTAATGAAAAACTGTTTTTT.

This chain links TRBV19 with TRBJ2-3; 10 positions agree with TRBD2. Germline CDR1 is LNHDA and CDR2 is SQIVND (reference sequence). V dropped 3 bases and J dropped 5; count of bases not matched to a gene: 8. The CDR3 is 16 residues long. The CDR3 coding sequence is TGTGCCAGTAGTATCGGGCTAGCGGGAGCGATAGATACGCAGTATTTT. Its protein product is CASSIGLAGAIDTQYF.

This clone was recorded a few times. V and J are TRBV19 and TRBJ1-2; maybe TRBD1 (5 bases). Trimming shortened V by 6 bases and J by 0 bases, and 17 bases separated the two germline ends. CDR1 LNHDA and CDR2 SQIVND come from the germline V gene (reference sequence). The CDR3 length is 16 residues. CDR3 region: CASSPRMDTTNYGYTF. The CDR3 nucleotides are TGTGCCAGTAGCCCCCGAATGGACACTACTAACTATGGCTACACCTTC. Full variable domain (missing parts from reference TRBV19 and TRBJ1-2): DGGITQSPKYLFRKEGQNVTLSCEQNLNHDAMYWYRQDPGQGLRLIYYSQIVNDFQKGDIAEGYSVSREKKESFPLTVTSAQKNPTAFYLCASSPRMDTTNYGYTFGSGTRLTVV.